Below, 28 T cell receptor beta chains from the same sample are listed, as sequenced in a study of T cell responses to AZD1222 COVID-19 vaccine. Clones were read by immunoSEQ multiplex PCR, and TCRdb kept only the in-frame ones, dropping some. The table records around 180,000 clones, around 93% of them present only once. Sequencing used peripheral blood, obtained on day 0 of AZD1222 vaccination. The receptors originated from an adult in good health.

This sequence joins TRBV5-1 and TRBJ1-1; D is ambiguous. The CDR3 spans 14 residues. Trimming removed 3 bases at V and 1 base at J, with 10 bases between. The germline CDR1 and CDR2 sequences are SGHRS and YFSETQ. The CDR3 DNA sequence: TGCGCCAGCAGCTCCCGACCAGCGAACACTGAAGCTTTCTTT. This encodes CASSSRPANTEAFF.

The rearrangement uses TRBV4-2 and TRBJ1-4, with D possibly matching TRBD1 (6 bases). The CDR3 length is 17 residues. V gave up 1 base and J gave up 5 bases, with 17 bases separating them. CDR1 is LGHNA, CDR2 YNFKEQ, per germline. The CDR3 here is CASSQGQAQGKNEKLFF. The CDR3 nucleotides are TGTGCCAGCAGCCAAGGACAGGCGCAGGGCAAAAATGAAAAACTGTTTTTT.

The CDR3 loop reads CASSDEWERYGYTF. DNA of the CDR3: TGCGCCAGCAGCGATGAATGGGAGAGATATGGCTACACCTTC. The chain joins TRBV5-1 to TRBJ1-2; D gene uncertain. The CDR3 runs to 14 residues. Trimming stripped 4 bases from V and 5 bases from J, with 15 bases between. The germline CDR1 and CDR2 sequences are SGHRS and YFSETQ.

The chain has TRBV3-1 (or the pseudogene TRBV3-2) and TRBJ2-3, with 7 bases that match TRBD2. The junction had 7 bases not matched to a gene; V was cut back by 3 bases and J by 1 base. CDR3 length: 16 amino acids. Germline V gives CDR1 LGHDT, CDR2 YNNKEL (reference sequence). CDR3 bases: TGTGCCAGCAGCCAGGCCCTAGCGGCAGGCACAGATACGCAGTATTTT. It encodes CASSQALAAGTDTQYF.

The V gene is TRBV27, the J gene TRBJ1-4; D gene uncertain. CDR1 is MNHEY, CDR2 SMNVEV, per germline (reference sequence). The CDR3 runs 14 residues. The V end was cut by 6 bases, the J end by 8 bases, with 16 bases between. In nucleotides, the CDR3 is TGTGCCAGCAGCCGTCCCGGTATAAGGGAAAAACTGTTTTTT. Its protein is CASSRPGIREKLFF.

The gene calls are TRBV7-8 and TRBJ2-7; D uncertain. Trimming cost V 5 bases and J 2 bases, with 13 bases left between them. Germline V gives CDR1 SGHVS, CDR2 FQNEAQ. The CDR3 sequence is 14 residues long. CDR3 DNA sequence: TGTGCCAGCAGCACCCGGATTAAAACCTACGAGCAGTACTTC. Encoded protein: CASSTRIKTYEQYF.

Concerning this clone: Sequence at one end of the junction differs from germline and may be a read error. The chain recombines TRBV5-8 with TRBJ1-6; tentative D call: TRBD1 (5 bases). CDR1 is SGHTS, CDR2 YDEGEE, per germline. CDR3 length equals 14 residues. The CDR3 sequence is CASIRQGLNSPLHF. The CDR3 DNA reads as TGTGCCAGCATCCGGCAGGGATTAAATTCGCCCCTCCACTTT.

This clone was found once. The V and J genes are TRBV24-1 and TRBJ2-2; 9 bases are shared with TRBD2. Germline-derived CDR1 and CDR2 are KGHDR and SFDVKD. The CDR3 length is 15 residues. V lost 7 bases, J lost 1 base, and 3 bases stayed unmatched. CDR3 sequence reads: CATSGTSLNTGELFF. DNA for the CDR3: TGTGCCACCAGCGGGACTAGCTTGAACACCGGGGAGCTGTTTTTT.

For the CDR3, the DNA is TGTGCCAGCAGCTCGTCCCTTACAGGGTTCAATCAGCCCCAGCATTTT. Protein product: CASSSSLTGFNQPQHF. The rearrangement joins TRBV7-6 to TRBJ1-5, with D possibly being TRBD1 (6 bases). This CDR3 has 16 amino acids. Germline-derived CDR1 and CDR2 are SGHVS and FNYEAQ. V lost 4 bases to trimming and J lost 3 bases, with 16 bases between them.

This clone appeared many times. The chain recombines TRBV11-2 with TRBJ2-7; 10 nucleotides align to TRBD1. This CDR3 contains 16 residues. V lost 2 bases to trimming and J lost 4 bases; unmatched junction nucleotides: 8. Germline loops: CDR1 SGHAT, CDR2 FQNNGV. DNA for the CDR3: TGTGCCAGCAGCTTACTTCGGGACAGGGGACCATACGAGCAGTACTTC. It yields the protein CASSLLRDRGPYEQYF.

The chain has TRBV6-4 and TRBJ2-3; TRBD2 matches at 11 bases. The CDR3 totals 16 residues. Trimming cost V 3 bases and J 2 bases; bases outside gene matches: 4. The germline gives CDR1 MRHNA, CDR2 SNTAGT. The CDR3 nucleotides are TGTGCCAGCAGTGATAGCGGGAGGGCCATCACAGATACGCAGTATTTT. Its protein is CASSDSGRAITDTQYF.

CDR3 DNA sequence: TGTGCCAGCTCACCCTCACAGAATCAGCCCCAGCATTTT. Amino acids: CASSPSQNQPQHF. The genes are TRBV18 and TRBJ1-5; unclear D gene. Germline CDR1 is KGHSH and CDR2 is LQKENI. The CDR3 loop spans 13 amino acids. Between the trimmed V and J ends, which lost 3 bases and 4 bases, there was a span of 7 bases. Based on the CDR3 plus reference TRBV18 and TRBJ1-5, the full variable domain is NAGVMQNPRHLVRRRGQEARLRCSPMKGHSHVYWYRQLPEEGLKFMVYLQKENIIDESGMPKERFSAEFPKEGPSILRIQQVVRGDSAAYFCASSPSQNQPQHFGDGTRLSIL.

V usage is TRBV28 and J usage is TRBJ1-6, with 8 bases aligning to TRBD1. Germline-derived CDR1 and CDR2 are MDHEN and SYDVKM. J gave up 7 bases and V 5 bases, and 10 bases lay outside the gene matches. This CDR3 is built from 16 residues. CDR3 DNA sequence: TGTGCCAGCAGTCGCCGAGGACAGGGAGTAAATTCACCCCTCCACTTT. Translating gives CASSRRGQGVNSPLHF.

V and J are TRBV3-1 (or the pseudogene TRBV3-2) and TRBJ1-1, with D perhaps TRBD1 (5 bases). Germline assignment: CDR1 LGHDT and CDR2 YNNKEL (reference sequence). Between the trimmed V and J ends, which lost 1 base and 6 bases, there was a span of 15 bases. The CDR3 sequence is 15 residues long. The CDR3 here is CASSQVSGFLPEAFF. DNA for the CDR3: TGTGCCAGCAGCCAAGTGTCAGGGTTTCTCCCTGAAGCTTTCTTT.

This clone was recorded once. CDR3 DNA sequence: TGTGCCAGCAACTTGGACCGGGGCTATGGCTACACCTTC. Protein product: CASNLDRGYGYTF. The chain links TRBV28 to TRBJ1-2; D unresolved. The CDR3 has 13 amino acids. In germline, CDR1 is MDHEN, CDR2 SYDVKM. V lost 7 bases to trimming and J lost 4 bases, with 13 bases between them.

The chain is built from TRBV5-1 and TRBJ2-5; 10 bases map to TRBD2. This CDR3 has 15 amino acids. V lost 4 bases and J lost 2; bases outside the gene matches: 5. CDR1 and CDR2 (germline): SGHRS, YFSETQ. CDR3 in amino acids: CASSLGLAIQETQYF. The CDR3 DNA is TGCGCCAGCAGCCTGGGACTAGCGATTCAAGAGACCCAGTACTTC.

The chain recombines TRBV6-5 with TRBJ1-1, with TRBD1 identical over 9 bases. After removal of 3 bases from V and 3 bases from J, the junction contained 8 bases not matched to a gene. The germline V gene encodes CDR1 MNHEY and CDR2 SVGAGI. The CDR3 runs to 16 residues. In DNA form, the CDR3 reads TGTGCCAGCAGTTATTTGGGACAGGGCGGGGACACTGAAGCTTTCTTT. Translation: CASSYLGQGGDTEAFF.

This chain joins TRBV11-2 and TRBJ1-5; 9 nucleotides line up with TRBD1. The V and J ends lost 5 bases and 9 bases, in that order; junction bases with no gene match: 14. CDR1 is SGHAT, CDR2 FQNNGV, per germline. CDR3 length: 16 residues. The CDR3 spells CASSPTTPQGAGPQHF. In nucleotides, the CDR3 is TGTGCCAGCAGCCCAACAACTCCACAGGGGGCTGGGCCCCAGCATTTT. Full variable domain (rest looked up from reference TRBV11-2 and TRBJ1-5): EAGVAQSPRYKIIEKRQSVAFWCNPISGHATLYWYQQILGQGPKLLIQFQNNGVVDDSQLPKDRFSAERLKGVDSTLKIQPAKLEDSAVYLCASSPTTPQGAGPQHFGDGTRLSIL.

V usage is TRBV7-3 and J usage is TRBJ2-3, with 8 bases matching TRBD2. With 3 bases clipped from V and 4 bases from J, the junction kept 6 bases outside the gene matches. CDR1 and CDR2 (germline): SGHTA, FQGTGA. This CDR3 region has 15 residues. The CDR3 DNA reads TGTGCCAGCAGCTTTTTCGCGGGAGGTGCAGATACGCAGTATTTT. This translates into CASSFFAGGADTQYF.

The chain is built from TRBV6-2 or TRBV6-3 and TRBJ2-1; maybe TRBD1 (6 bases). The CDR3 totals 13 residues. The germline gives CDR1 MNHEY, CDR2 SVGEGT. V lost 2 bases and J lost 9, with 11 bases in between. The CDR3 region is CASSYGPGVEQFF. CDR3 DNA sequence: TGTGCCAGCAGTTACGGTCCAGGGGTTGAGCAGTTCTTC.

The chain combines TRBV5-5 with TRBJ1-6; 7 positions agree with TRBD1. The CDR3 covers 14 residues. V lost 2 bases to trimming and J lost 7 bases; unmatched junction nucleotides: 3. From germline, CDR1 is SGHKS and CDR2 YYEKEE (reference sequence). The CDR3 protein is CASSFGTDNSPLHF. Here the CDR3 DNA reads TGTGCCAGCAGCTTCGGGACAGACAATTCACCCCTCCACTTT. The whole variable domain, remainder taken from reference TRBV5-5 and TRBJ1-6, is DAGVTQSPTHLIKTRGQQVTLRCSPISGHKSVSWYQQVLGQGPQFIFQYYEKEERGRGNFPDRFSARQFPNYSSELNVNALLLGDSALYLCASSFGTDNSPLHFGNGTRLTVT.

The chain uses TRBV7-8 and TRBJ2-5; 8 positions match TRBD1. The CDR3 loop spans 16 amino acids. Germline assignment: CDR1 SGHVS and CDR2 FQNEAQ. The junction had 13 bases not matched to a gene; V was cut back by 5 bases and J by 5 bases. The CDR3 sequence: CASSKAFRGLGETQYF. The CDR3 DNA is TGTGCCAGCAGCAAAGCGTTCAGGGGGCTCGGGGAGACCCAGTACTTC.

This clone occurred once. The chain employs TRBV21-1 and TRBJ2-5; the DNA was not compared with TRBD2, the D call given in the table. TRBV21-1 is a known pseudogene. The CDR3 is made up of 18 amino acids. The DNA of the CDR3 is TGTGCCAGCAGCACCAGACGGACTAGCGGGAGGGCTCGGGGGACCCAGTACTTC. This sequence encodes CASSTRRTSGRARGTQYF.

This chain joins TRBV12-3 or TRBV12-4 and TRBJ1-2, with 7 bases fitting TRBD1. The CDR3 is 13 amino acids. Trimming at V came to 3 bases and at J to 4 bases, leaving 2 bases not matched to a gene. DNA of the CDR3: TGTGCCAGCAGTTTCACAGGGGTCTATGGCTACACCTTC. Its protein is CASSFTGVYGYTF.

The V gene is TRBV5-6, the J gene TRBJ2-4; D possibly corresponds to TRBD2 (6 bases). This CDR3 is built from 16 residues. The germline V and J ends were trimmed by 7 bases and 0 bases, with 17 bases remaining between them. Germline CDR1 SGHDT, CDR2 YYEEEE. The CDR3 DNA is TGTGCCAGCTCCGTGGTGGGGGGATTAGCCAAAAACATTCAGTACTTC. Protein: CASSVVGGLAKNIQYF.

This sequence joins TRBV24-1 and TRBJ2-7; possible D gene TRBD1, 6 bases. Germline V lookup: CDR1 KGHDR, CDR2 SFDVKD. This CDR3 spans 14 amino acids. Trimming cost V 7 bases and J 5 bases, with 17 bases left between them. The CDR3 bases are TGTGCCACCAGACAGGCTCTGGGGGCCCACGAGCAGTACTTC. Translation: CATRQALGAHEQYF.

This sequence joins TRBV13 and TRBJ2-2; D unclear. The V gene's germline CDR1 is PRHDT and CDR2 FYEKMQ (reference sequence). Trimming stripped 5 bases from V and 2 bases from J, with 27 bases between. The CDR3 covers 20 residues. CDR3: CASSPTALRRMGFNTGELFF. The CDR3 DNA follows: TGTGCCAGCAGCCCTACGGCCCTCAGGCGGATGGGATTTAACACCGGGGAGCTGTTTTTT.

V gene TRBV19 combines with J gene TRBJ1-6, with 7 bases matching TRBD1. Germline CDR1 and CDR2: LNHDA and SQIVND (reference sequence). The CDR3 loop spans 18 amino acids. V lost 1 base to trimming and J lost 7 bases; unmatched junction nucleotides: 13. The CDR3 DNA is TGTGCCAGTAGTATAGCTCCGAGACAGGGTGGATGGAATTCACCCCTCCACTTT. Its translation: CASSIAPRQGGWNSPLHF.